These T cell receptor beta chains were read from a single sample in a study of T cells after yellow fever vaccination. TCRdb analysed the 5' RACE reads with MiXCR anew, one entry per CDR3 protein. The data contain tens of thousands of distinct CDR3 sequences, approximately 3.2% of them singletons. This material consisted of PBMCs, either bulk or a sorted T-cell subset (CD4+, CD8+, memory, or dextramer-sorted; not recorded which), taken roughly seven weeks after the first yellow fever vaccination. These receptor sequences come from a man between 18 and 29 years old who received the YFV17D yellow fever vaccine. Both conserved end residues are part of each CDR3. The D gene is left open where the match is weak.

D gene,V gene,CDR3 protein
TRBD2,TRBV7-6,CASSLVVAGGPETQYF
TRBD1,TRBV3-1,CASSPRGRRTDTQYF
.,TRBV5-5,CASTRQLDGYTF
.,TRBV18,CASSPPEGYGYTF
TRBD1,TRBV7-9,CASSITGGRETQYF
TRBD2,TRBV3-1,CASSAGALRETQYF
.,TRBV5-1,CASSLATGLSAGNTIYF
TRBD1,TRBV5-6,CASDKTGGVLTDTQYF
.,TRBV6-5,CASSYSQGKAEAFF
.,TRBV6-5,CASSSVWSVYEQYF
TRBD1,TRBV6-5,CASRHAEQGARRSPLHF
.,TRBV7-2,CASSLGQVHTDTQYF
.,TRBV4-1,CASSQAVTGSREQYF
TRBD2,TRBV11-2,CASSLDWRASGAYNEQFF
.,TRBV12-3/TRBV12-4,CASTLRGGLWAFF
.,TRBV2,CASSDYEGDEQYF
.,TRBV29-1,CSVQGLETQYF
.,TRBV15,CATSRGSGIDIQYF
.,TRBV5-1,CASSFLLTSTDTQYF
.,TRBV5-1,CASSLEQGYGYTF
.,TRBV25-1,CASSPVSTSGANVLTF
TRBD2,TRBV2,CASSEAPRGGETQYF
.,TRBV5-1,CASSLLNPMNTEAFF
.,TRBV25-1,CASSDMPDYSPLHF
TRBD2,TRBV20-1,CSASGLGGGFQNIQYF
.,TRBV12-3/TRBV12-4,CASSPQRDSPLHF
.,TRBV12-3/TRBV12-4,CASSFRQVGKNEKLFF
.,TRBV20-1,CSAGGAWRDQPQHF
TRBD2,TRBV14,CASSQVTGLAGGNEQFF
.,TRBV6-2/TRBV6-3,CASSGQRLQALHSGANVLTF
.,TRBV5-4,CASSPKKGGRNEQFF
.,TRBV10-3,CAISESRTAMNTEAFF
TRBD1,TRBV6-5,CASSDRDPGSYNSPLHF
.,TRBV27,CASRSRGGSYNEQFF
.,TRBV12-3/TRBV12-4,CASSFGENTEAFF
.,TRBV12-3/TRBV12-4,CASSSTGLPQVQYF
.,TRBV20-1,CSASPGGVAHGYTF
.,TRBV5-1,CASSLVPGLNTGELFF
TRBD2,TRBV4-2,CASSQGVTSGDETQYF
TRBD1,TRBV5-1,CASSLGQGGTDTQYF
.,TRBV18,CASSPRQEAEAFF
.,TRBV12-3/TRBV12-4,CASSLRQSSYNSPLHF
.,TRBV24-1,CATSARGDIQYF
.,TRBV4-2,CASSIRPRDKGNSPLHF
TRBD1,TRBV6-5,CASSPGTAFYGYTF
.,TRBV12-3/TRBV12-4,CASRAGGPGGYTF
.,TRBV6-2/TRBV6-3,CASFQGSGANVLTF
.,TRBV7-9,CASSLVGRSGSSYNEQFF
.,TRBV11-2,CASSLDRVFSPLHF
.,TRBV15,CATGRGAGPDIQYF
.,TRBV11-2,CASSSLSSGNTIYF
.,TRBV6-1,CASRARPGANVLTF
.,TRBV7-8,CASSADWGEPYF
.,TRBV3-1,CASSHTDSAETQYF